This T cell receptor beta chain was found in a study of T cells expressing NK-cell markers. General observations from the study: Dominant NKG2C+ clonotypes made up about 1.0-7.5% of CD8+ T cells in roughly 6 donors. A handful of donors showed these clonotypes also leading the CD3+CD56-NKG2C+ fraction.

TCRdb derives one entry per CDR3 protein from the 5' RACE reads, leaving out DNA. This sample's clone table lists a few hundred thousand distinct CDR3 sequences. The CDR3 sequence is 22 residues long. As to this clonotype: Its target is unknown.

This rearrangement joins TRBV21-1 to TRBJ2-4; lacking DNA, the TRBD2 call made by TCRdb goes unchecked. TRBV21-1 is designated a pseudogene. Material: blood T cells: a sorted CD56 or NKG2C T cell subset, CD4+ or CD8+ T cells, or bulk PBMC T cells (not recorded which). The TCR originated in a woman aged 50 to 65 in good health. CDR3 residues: CASSKGLAGDKDRRDDKNIQYF.